This T cell receptor beta chain comes out of a study of beta chain features in type 1 diabetes. Every bit of the isolated RNA underwent reverse transcription, so sequencing read expressed TCRB transcripts. The table came from immunoSEQ multiplex PCR; TCRdb's copy has only in-frame clones and leaves some out. This table holds around 400,000 clones, around 12% found once. This CDR3 has 14 amino acids. Germline CDR1 SNHLY, CDR2 FYNNEI. Trimming removed 4 bases from V and 4 bases from J; junction bases left unmatched: 4. The chain employs TRBV2 and TRBJ1-2; TRBD1 matches 9 bases. The receptor comes from a man aged 18 to 30 in good health. Sequencing was carried out using naive CD4+ T cells from blood. The CDR3 DNA is TGTGCCAGCAGTGCGGACAGGGGAAGCTATGGCTACACCTTC. Protein: CASSADRGSYGYTF.